This T cell receptor (beta chain) was sequenced for a study of PD-1 blockade in classical Hodgkin lymphoma. Study summary: Patients were dosed intravenously with nivolumab at 3 mg/kg every 2 weeks. Study conclusions and caveats: It was among complete responders that baseline diversity resembled that of newly diagnosed patients. Compared with healthy donors, newly diagnosed patients reportedly showed lower baseline TCR diversity.

Measured with immunoSEQ multiplex PCR; TCRdb has only the in-frame clones, and not every one. The sample includes about 15,000 clones, around 80% of them seen just once. All patients experienced relapse after autologous stem cell transplantation, and brentuximab vedotin exposure was variable. Best outcomes ranged across complete response, partial response and progressive disease. With respect to this clone: Its antigen is unknown.

The sequence was obtained from a human donor with classical Hodgkin lymphoma. The input for sequencing was peripheral blood mononuclear cells (PBMCs), taken before the second cycle of nivolumab.

The CDR3 region is CASSWGTSGATQYF. The CDR3 nucleotides are TGTGCCAGCAGTTGGGGGACTAGCGGCGCGACCCAGTACTTC. The V call is TRBV7-9, the J call TRBJ2-5; TRBD2 matches 11 bases. The CDR3 has 14 residues. Germline V gene data show CDR1 as SEHNR and CDR2 as FQNEAQ (reference sequence). V shed 6 bases, J shed 7 bases, and the junction held 7 bases outside the gene matches. The full variable domain, with the rest looked up from reference TRBV7-9 and TRBJ2-5, is DTGVSQNPRHKITKRGQNVTFRCDPISEHNRLYWYRQTLGQGPEFLTYFQNEAQLEKSRLLSDRFSAERPKGSFSTLEIQRTEQGDSAMYLCASSWGTSGATQYFGPGTRLLVL.